This T cell receptor beta chain was observed in a study of T cell responses to AZD1222 COVID-19 vaccine. Assay: immunoSEQ multiplex PCR; the TCRdb copy retains only in-frame clones and omits some. The repertoire holds around 130,000 clones, with about 93% as singletons. In this sample, this clone turned up once. The receptor was derived from an adult in good health. The source material was peripheral blood, sampled on day 0 of AZD1222 vaccination.

CDR3 nucleotides: TGTGCCAGCAGTTTCGAGCGGCAGAGTTGGTCCATTGATGGTACGGGGGGTGAGAGAAATACGCAGTATTTT. Protein product: CASSFERQSWSIDGTGGERNTQYF. The chain uses TRBV27 and TRBJ2-3; TRBD2 matches 7 bases. The CDR3 consists of 24 residues. J lost 7 bases, V lost 3 bases, and 37 bases had no gene match. The V gene's germline CDR1 is MNHEY and CDR2 SMNVEV (reference sequence).